The 17 T cell receptor beta chains in this list originate from one sample, sequenced in a study of blood T cell repertoires in COVID-19. TCRdb keeps only in-frame clones here, not all; method: immunoSEQ multiplex PCR. The repertoire includes approximately 66,000 clones, around four fifths of them detected once, and approximately 24% sits in the top ten. Sequencing used peripheral blood. These receptors originate from a man in his 60s with acute or convalescent COVID-19.

This chain connects TRBV3-1 (or the pseudogene TRBV3-2) to TRBJ2-1, with 7 bases fitting TRBD2. The trim removed 1 base at V and 8 bases at J, leaving 8 bases unmatched. The germline V gene encodes CDR1 LGHDT and CDR2 YNNKEL (reference sequence). There are 15 residues in the CDR3. The chain's CDR3 is CASSQAGGRRHEQFF. The CDR3 DNA follows: TGTGCCAGCAGCCAAGCGGGGGGACGCCGCCATGAGCAGTTCTTC.

This clone was observed a handful of times. V gene TRBV3-1 (or the pseudogene TRBV3-2) combines with J gene TRBJ2-7; a weak D match, TRBD1 (6 bases). There are 13 residues in the CDR3. Germline values: CDR1 LGHDT, CDR2 YNNKEL (reference sequence). Trimming removed 3 bases at V and 6 bases at J, with 12 bases between. The CDR3 coding sequence is TGTGCCAGCAGCCAGAGGGGGACGGGCGAGCAGTACGTC. Protein sequence: CASSQRGTGEQYV.

The rearrangement uses TRBV7-9 and TRBJ1-1; 8 bases line up with TRBD1. Germline CDR1 is SEHNR and CDR2 is FQNEAQ (reference sequence). The CDR3 has 14 residues. The junction had 7 bases not matched to a gene; V was cut back by 2 bases and J by 8 bases. CDR3 protein: CASSLSGTGDEAFF. The DNA for the CDR3 is TGTGCCAGCAGCTTATCAGGGACAGGCGACGAAGCTTTCTTT.

The V and J genes are TRBV19 and TRBJ1-3; a weak D match, TRBD1 (6 bases). Germline values: CDR1 LNHDA, CDR2 SQIVND (reference sequence). The CDR3 runs 13 residues. The ends were cut back, 7 bases at V and 3 bases at J, with 10 bases in the middle. CDR3 DNA sequence: TGTGCCAGTATCCAGACAGGTGGAAACACCATATATTTT. Translation: CASIQTGGNTIYF.

This clone was recorded a few times. The rearrangement joins TRBV10-3 to TRBJ2-1; D is undetermined. The CDR3 totals 12 residues. V shed 3 bases and J shed 5 bases, with 5 bases lying between them. Germline V CDR1 and CDR2: ENHRY, SYGVKD. The CDR3 region has the DNA TGTGCCATCAGTGACAGTGACAATGAGCAGTTCTTC. Its translation: CAISDSDNEQFF.

The chain uses TRBV18 and TRBJ2-3, with D uncertain. V lost 2 bases to trimming and J lost 4 bases, with 7 bases between them. The CDR3 is 13 residues long. Germline V gene data show CDR1 as KGHSH and CDR2 as LQKENI. CDR3 DNA sequence: TGTGCCAGCTCACCAACAGTCCCAGATACGCAGTATTTT. It encodes CASSPTVPDTQYF.

The rearrangement links TRBV19 to TRBJ2-7; 7 bases match TRBD2. Germline trimming cut 4 bases from V and 3 bases from J; bases unmatched to any gene: 6. CDR1 and CDR2 from the germline V gene are LNHDA and SQIVND (reference sequence). The CDR3 loop spans 14 amino acids. CDR3 DNA sequence: TGTGCCAGTAGTAGAGGCGGGAGAGGCTACGAGCAGTACTTC. Translation: CASSRGGRGYEQYF.

CDR3 sequence: CASSLDGQIYGYTF. CDR3 nucleotides: TGTGCCAGCAGCTTAGATGGGCAGATCTATGGCTACACCTTC. The V gene is TRBV11-2, the J gene TRBJ1-2; D is unclear. Trimming removed 0 bases from V and 4 bases from J, with 9 bases in between. In germline, CDR1 is SGHAT, CDR2 FQNNGV. The CDR3 covers 14 residues.

The chain recombines TRBV7-2 with TRBJ2-2, with 8 nucleotides matching TRBD2. The CDR3 contains 15 residues. Germline CDR1 SGHTA, CDR2 FQGNSA. Trimming removed 1 base from V and 5 bases from J; junction bases left unmatched: 3. This CDR3 is CASSLGLARTGELFF. As DNA, the CDR3 is TGTGCCAGCAGCTTAGGACTAGCGAGAACCGGGGAGCTGTTTTTT.

The chain couples TRBV24-1 to TRBJ2-3, with 7 bases fitting TRBD1. Trimming took 7 bases from V and 15 from J; bases not matched to a gene: 6. CDR1 is KGHDR and CDR2 is SFDVKD in the germline V gene. This CDR3 is 10 amino acids long. The CDR3: CATRQGSPYF. The DNA of the CDR3 is TGTGCCACCAGACAGGGGTCGCCCTATTTT.

The chain is built from TRBV9 and TRBJ2-3, with unresolved D. CDR1 and CDR2 from the germline V gene are SGDLS and YYNGEE. The CDR3 is 15 amino acids. The germline V and J ends were trimmed by 0 bases and 2 bases, with 10 bases remaining between them. In DNA form, the CDR3 reads TGTGCCAGCAGCGTAGATAGCAGTTTCACAGATACGCAGTATTTT. Protein sequence: CASSVDSSFTDTQYF. Drawing the rest from reference TRBV9 and TRBJ2-3, the complete variable domain is DSGVTQTPKHLITATGQRVTLRCSPRSGDLSVYWYQQSLDQGLQFLIQYYNGEERAKGNILERFSAQQFPDLHSELNLSSLELGDSALYFCASSVDSSFTDTQYFGPGTRLTVL.

This clone was observed a few times. The CDR3 DNA reads TGTGCCAGCAGTCGAAGGCGGGAGGTTCGCAACAATGAGCAGTTCTTC. This encodes CASSRRREVRNNEQFF. The rearrangement joins TRBV14 to TRBJ2-1; TRBD2 matches at 8 bases. Germline V CDR1 and CDR2: SGHDN, FVKESK. The CDR3 has 16 residues. J lost 5 bases, V lost 6 bases, and 12 bases had no gene match.

The chain carries TRBV2 and TRBJ1-6, with 9 positions matching TRBD1. Germline V gene lookup returns CDR1 SNHLY and CDR2 FYNNEI. The CDR3 is 14 amino acids. V was clipped by 8 bases and J by 10 bases; unmatched bases: 9. CDR3 sequence: CASELQGAKSPLHF. CDR3 in DNA: TGTGCCAGCGAGTTACAGGGGGCTAAATCACCCCTCCACTTT.

This clone was seen a few times. The chain has TRBV7-2 and TRBJ2-3; D remains unclear. Trimming took off 1 base at V and 0 bases at J, with 5 bases between the two ends. CDR1 and CDR2 from the germline V gene are SGHTA and FQGNSA. The CDR3 runs to 14 residues. This chain's CDR3 is CASSLDGSTDTQYF. CDR3 sequence (DNA): TGTGCCAGCAGCTTAGACGGGAGCACAGATACGCAGTATTTT. Looking up the rest from reference TRBV7-2 and TRBJ2-3 gives the full variable domain: GAGVSQSPSNKVTEKGKDVELRCDPISGHTALYWYRQSLGQGLEFLIYFQGNSAPDKSGLPSDRFSAERTGGSVSTLTIQRTQQEDSAVYLCASSLDGSTDTQYFGPGTRLTVL.

The chain links TRBV6-1 to TRBJ2-3; D might be TRBD1 (5 bases). CDR1 and CDR2 (germline): MNHNS, SASEGT. Trimming shortened V by 3 bases and J by 4 bases, and 11 bases separated the two germline ends. The CDR3 runs 14 residues. This CDR3 reads CASSDIQAPDTQYF. DNA for the CDR3: TGTGCCAGCAGTGATATACAGGCCCCAGATACGCAGTATTTT.

V is TRBV5-6 and J is TRBJ2-3; D is perhaps TRBD1 (6 bases). Trimming removed 5 bases at V and 6 bases at J, with 13 bases between. CDR3 length: 13 amino acids. In germline, CDR1 is SGHDT, CDR2 YYEEEE. CDR3 residues: CASRNRDMDTQYF. The CDR3 nucleotides are TGTGCCAGCAGAAACCGGGACATGGATACGCAGTATTTT. Complete variable domain (other parts from reference TRBV5-6 and TRBJ2-3): DAGVTQSPTHLIKTRGQQVTLRCSPKSGHDTVSWYQQALGQGPQFIFQYYEEEERQRGNFPDRFSGHQFPNYSSELNVNALLLGDSALYLCASRNRDMDTQYFGPGTRLTVL.

This rearrangement joins TRBV18 to TRBJ2-1, with a weak D call TRBD2 (5 bases). The V gene's germline CDR1 is KGHSH and CDR2 LQKENI. V was trimmed by 0 bases and J by 10 bases, leaving 13 bases between them. The CDR3 sequence is 14 residues long. The CDR3 sequence is CASSPPAGTGEQFF. Written as DNA, the CDR3 is TGTGCCAGCTCACCACCGGCAGGTACGGGGGAGCAGTTCTTC.